Many counts were recorded for the clone carrying this TCR beta chain. Its matching antigen is unknown. Donors each provided ten milliliters of peripheral blood. This sample stems from a study of blood T cells in healthy people across ages. Study background: Capturing about one barcoded beta molecule per two T cells was achieved by template switching.

Alongside a J-beta primer mix, a sample-barcoded 5' primer served in a second PCR lasting 7 to 11 cycles. TCRdb reprocessed the 5' RACE reads with MiXCR, giving one entry per CDR3 protein. This table holds some 940,000 distinct CDR3 sequences, 25% to 30% found once. This CDR3 is built from 14 residues. CDR1 and CDR2 (germline): MNHNS, SASEGT. The germline V and J ends were trimmed by 3 bases and 3 bases, with 9 bases remaining between them. General study findings and limits: Roughly linear declines in TCR beta diversity per million T cells occurred with age.

Another study also made use of these data, one on T cells of mothers and their children. That study reports: The people who donated were three healthy Caucasian mothers and their six children.

The sample was blood. The J gene is TRBJ1-5, the V gene TRBV6-1; D is undetermined. The sequence was obtained from a woman aged 40 to 50 in good health. The CDR3 reads CASSEAGSNQPQHF. The CDR3 DNA follows: TGTGCCAGCAGTGAGGCCGGTTCCAATCAGCCCCAGCATTTT.